The next 30 T cell receptor beta chains were all read from a single sample in a study of T cell changes during pregnancy in multiple sclerosis. TCRdb keeps only in-frame clones here, not all; method: immunoSEQ multiplex PCR. The sample contains 45,000 to 55,000 clones, roughly 90% of which appear only once. The sequences come from CD4+ T cells from peripheral blood mononuclear cells, collected after pregnancy. All receptors come from a female donor with multiple sclerosis, enrolled in a pregnancy study.

The gene calls are TRBV11-2 and TRBJ1-1; 7 bases map to TRBD1. V trimming: 2 bases; J trimming: 11 bases; junction bases outside the gene matches: 11. This CDR3 contains 14 residues. CDR1 and CDR2 (germline): SGHAT, FQNNGV. The CDR3 is CASSLPRQGSGAFF. The CDR3 nucleotides read TGTGCCAGCAGCTTACCCCGACAGGGCTCAGGGGCTTTCTTT. Drawing the rest from reference TRBV11-2 and TRBJ1-1, the complete variable domain is EAGVAQSPRYKIIEKRQSVAFWCNPISGHATLYWYQQILGQGPKLLIQFQNNGVVDDSQLPKDRFSAERLKGVDSTLKIQPAKLEDSAVYLCASSLPRQGSGAFFGQGTRLTVV.

The V gene is TRBV7-2, the J gene TRBJ1-3; 12 bases map to TRBD1. The CDR3 covers 17 residues. V lost 5 bases and J lost 2; bases outside the gene matches: 7. Germline V CDR1 and CDR2: SGHTA, FQGNSA. The CDR3: CASSLMGTGGPGNTIYF. In DNA form, the CDR3 reads TGTGCCAGCAGCCTAATGGGGACAGGGGGCCCTGGAAACACCATATATTTT.

CDR3 sequence reads: CASSSLTGVYYGYTF. The CDR3 coding sequence is TGTGCCAGCAGTTCCCTGACAGGGGTCTACTATGGCTACACCTTC. The chain employs TRBV27 and TRBJ1-2; TRBD1 matches at 8 bases. This CDR3 is 15 amino acids long. Germline loops: CDR1 MNHEY, CDR2 SMNVEV (reference sequence). Trimming at V came to 4 bases and at J to 3 bases, leaving 7 bases not matched to a gene.

The V gene is TRBV18, the J gene TRBJ1-2; 8 positions agree with TRBD1. The V segment lost 2 bases and the J segment 4 bases; nucleotides outside the gene matches: 6. CDR1 and CDR2 (germline): KGHSH, LQKENI. This CDR3 spans 15 amino acids. CDR3: CASSPVQGARYGYTF. The CDR3 region has the DNA TGTGCCAGCTCACCAGTCCAGGGGGCACGCTATGGCTACACCTTC.

V gene TRBV5-1 combines with J gene TRBJ2-6; a weak D match, TRBD2 (7 bases). Trimming removed 6 bases at V and 4 bases at J, with 20 bases between. The CDR3 sequence is 17 residues long. The germline V gene encodes CDR1 SGHRS and CDR2 YFSETQ. This chain's CDR3 is CASTAIGGRTGANVLTF. The CDR3 DNA reads as TGCGCCAGCACCGCGATCGGGGGGCGCACCGGGGCCAACGTCCTGACTTTC. Supplemented by reference TRBV5-1 and TRBJ2-6, the full variable domain reads KAGVTQTPRYLIKTRGQQVTLSCSPISGHRSVSWYQQTPGQGLQFLFEYFSETQRNKGNFPGRFSGRQFSNSRSEMNVSTLELGDSALYLCASTAIGGRTGANVLTFGAGSRLTVL.

The rearrangement joins TRBV5-1 to TRBJ2-7; 9 bases agree with TRBD1. The V segment lost 0 bases and the J segment 5 bases; nucleotides outside the gene matches: 6. Germline V gene sequence: CDR1 SGHRS, CDR2 YFSETQ. The CDR3 has 15 residues. CDR3 sequence reads: CASSLAGDRAHEQYF. The CDR3 nucleotides read TGCGCCAGCAGCTTGGCGGGGGACAGGGCCCACGAGCAGTACTTC.

The J gene is TRBJ1-2, the V gene TRBV7-9; no definite D call. Per the germline V gene, CDR1 is SEHNR and CDR2 is FQNEAQ (reference sequence). V was cut by 3 bases and J by 0 bases, with 5 bases left in between. The CDR3 length is 13 residues. The DNA for the CDR3 is TGTGCCAGCAGCTTTCTCCCTAACTATGGCTACACCTTC. Translation gives CASSFLPNYGYTF.

J is TRBJ2-4 and V is TRBV28, with D tentatively TRBD1 (5 bases). Between the trimmed V and J ends, which lost 2 bases and 7 bases, there was a span of 18 bases. This CDR3 region has 16 residues. Germline CDR1 is MDHEN and CDR2 is SYDVKM. The chain's CDR3 is CASSLPTGRAGNIQYF. The CDR3 DNA reads TGTGCCAGCAGTTTACCCACAGGACGGGCCGGGAACATTCAGTACTTC.

CDR3 DNA: TGTGCCAGCAGCTTAGATCTCTGGCAGGGCGGGGTTTCCGAAAAACTGTTTTTT. Translating gives CASSLDLWQGGVSEKLFF. The rearrangement links TRBV11-3 to TRBJ1-4; the D gene is possibly TRBD1 (5 bases). V was clipped by 0 bases and J by 8 bases, with 22 bases between them. The germline V gene encodes CDR1 SGHNT and CDR2 YENEEA. The CDR3 has 18 residues.

This chain uses TRBV7-2 with TRBJ1-5; D is ambiguous. Germline V CDR1 and CDR2: SGHTA, FQGNSA. This CDR3 has 14 residues. V lost 5 bases, J lost 0 bases, and 8 bases lay in between. CDR3 nucleotide sequence: TGTGCCAGCAGCCGCGGAGGTAGCAATCAGCCCCAGCATTTT. It specifies CASSRGGSNQPQHF.

This clone came up once. CDR3 in amino acids: CASSLETSGTQETQYF. In DNA form, the CDR3 reads TGTGCCAGCAGCTTAGAAACTAGCGGGACTCAAGAGACCCAGTACTTC. This sequence joins TRBV7-9 and TRBJ2-5, with 10 bases fitting TRBD2. Trimming at V came to 1 base and at J to 2 bases, leaving 4 bases not matched to a gene. Germline V gene sequence: CDR1 SEHNR, CDR2 FQNEAQ (reference sequence). The CDR3 is made up of 16 amino acids.

This chain uses TRBV5-1 with TRBJ2-3, with TRBD2 matching over 10 bases. CDR1 is SGHRS, CDR2 YFSETQ, per germline. The CDR3 totals 14 residues. V shed 5 bases and J 6 bases; nucleotides not matched to a gene: 6. The CDR3 reads CASSSSGSTDTQYF. The CDR3, as DNA: TGCGCCAGCAGTTCTAGCGGGAGTACGGATACGCAGTATTTT. The entire variable domain, with the rest obtained from reference TRBV5-1 and TRBJ2-3, is as follows: KAGVTQTPRYLIKTRGQQVTLSCSPISGHRSVSWYQQTPGQGLQFLFEYFSETQRNKGNFPGRFSGRQFSNSRSEMNVSTLELGDSALYLCASSSSGSTDTQYFGPGTRLTVL.

V and J are TRBV18 and TRBJ2-1; 9 nucleotides agree with TRBD2. This CDR3 has 17 amino acids. V lost 4 bases to trimming and J lost 1 base; unmatched junction nucleotides: 8. Germline V gene data show CDR1 as KGHSH and CDR2 as LQKENI. The CDR3: CASSRIRAGGSYNEQFF. In DNA form, the CDR3 reads TGTGCCAGCTCACGAATTCGGGCGGGAGGGTCCTACAATGAGCAGTTCTTC.

The chain links TRBV7-9 to TRBJ1-4; no firm D call. This CDR3 has 13 amino acids. V lost 3 bases, J lost 8 bases, and 10 bases lay in between. CDR1 is SEHNR, CDR2 FQNEAQ, per germline (reference sequence). The CDR3 DNA follows: TGTGCCAGCAGCTTCGGTTCGTGGGAAAAACTGTTTTTT. This codes for CASSFGSWEKLFF.

J is TRBJ2-7 and V is TRBV5-6, with 11 positions matching TRBD2. V lost 2 bases, J lost 3 bases, and 7 bases stayed unmatched. The length of the CDR3 is 16 residues. From germline, CDR1 is SGHDT and CDR2 YYEEEE. In nucleotides, the CDR3 is TGTGCCAGCAGCTTCAACTCAGGGACTAGCGGCTACGAGCAGTACTTC. Protein sequence: CASSFNSGTSGYEQYF.

V usage is TRBV28 and J usage is TRBJ2-7, with TRBD1 matching 11 bases. The germline V gene has CDR1 MDHEN and CDR2 SYDVKM. This CDR3 is built from 14 residues. With 4 bases clipped from V and 2 bases from J, the junction kept 1 base outside the gene matches. The CDR3 region is CASSWGQGAYEQYF. The CDR3, as DNA: TGTGCCAGCAGTTGGGGACAGGGGGCCTACGAGCAGTACTTC.

CDR3: CASSDRTGGREELFF. The CDR3 DNA is TGTGCCAGCAGTGATCGGACAGGGGGTAGAGAGGAGCTGTTTTTT. The chain employs TRBV2 and TRBJ2-2, with TRBD1 matching over 10 bases. The CDR3 contains 15 residues. Germline-derived CDR1 and CDR2 are SNHLY and FYNNEI. The V and J ends lost 3 bases and 10 bases, in that order; junction bases with no gene match: 8.

The V call is TRBV19, the J call TRBJ2-1; the match to TRBD1 covers 12 bases. Germline V lookup: CDR1 LNHDA, CDR2 SQIVND (reference sequence). Trimming cost V 2 bases and J 12 bases; bases outside gene matches: 11. This CDR3 has 16 amino acids. DNA of the CDR3: TGTGCCAGTAGTATATCGAGTTCCGGGACAGGGGGCAGGCAGTTCTTC. Translating gives CASSISSSGTGGRQFF.

The gene calls are TRBV5-8 and TRBJ1-4; possibly TRBD1 for D (6 bases). The V gene lost 4 bases and the J gene lost 7 bases, with 11 bases spanning the gap. Germline CDR1 SGHTS, CDR2 YDEGEE. This CDR3 is built from 13 residues. The CDR3 is CASSRTQGEKLFF. CDR3 in DNA: TGTGCCAGCAGCCGAACACAGGGTGAAAAACTGTTTTTT. Based on the CDR3 plus reference TRBV5-8 and TRBJ1-4, the full variable domain is EAGVTQSPTHLIKTRGQQATLRCSPISGHTSVYWYQQALGLGLQFLLWYDEGEERNRGNFPPRFSGRQFPNYSSELNVNALELEDSALYLCASSRTQGEKLFFGSGTQLSVL.

This clone appeared a few times. This chain connects TRBV6-1 to TRBJ2-5; TRBD1 agrees at 7 bases. This CDR3 is built from 17 residues. Germline V gene data show CDR1 as MNHNS and CDR2 as SASEGT. The J segment lost 3 bases and the V segment lost 0 bases, leaving 10 bases of the junction unmatched. DNA for the CDR3: TGTGCCAGCAGTGAAGCGGGAAGACCCAGGGGGAAAGAGACCCAGTACTTC. This translates into CASSEAGRPRGKETQYF.

The chain combines TRBV13 with TRBJ2-5; 13 bases match TRBD2. V was clipped by 4 bases and J by 4 bases; unmatched bases: 18. CDR1 and CDR2 from the germline V gene are PRHDT and FYEKMQ (reference sequence). The CDR3 loop spans 20 amino acids. The CDR3 is CASSSYKRTSGRWVGETQYF. In DNA, the CDR3 is TGTGCCAGCAGCTCCTACAAAAGGACTAGCGGGAGATGGGTGGGAGAGACCCAGTACTTC.

A single count supports this clone. The chain has TRBV7-9 and TRBJ2-1, with 10 bases matching TRBD2. The CDR3 spans 14 residues. Trimming cost V 3 bases and J 8 bases; bases outside gene matches: 4. Germline loops: CDR1 SEHNR, CDR2 FQNEAQ (reference sequence). The CDR3 loop is CASSFRGLADEQFF. CDR3 nucleotide sequence: TGTGCCAGCAGCTTTCGTGGACTAGCGGATGAGCAGTTCTTC. The variable domain in full, completed from reference TRBV7-9 and TRBJ2-1, reads DTGVSQNPRHKITKRGQNVTFRCDPISEHNRLYWYRQTLGQGPEFLTYFQNEAQLEKSRLLSDRFSAERPKGSFSTLEIQRTEQGDSAMYLCASSFRGLADEQFFGPGTRLTVL.

This chain's CDR3 is CASSVGLAGGGTGELFF. In DNA, the CDR3 is TGTGCCAGCAGCGTCGGACTAGCGGGAGGCGGGACCGGGGAGCTGTTTTTT. The genes are TRBV11-3 and TRBJ2-2; 14 bases match TRBD2. Per the germline V gene, CDR1 is SGHNT and CDR2 is YENEEA. Trimming took 5 bases from V and 5 from J; bases not matched to a gene: 7. The CDR3 spans 17 residues.

This clone was observed once. V and J are TRBV5-6 and TRBJ2-7, with TRBD2 identical over 9 bases. Germline trimming cut 3 bases from V and 3 bases from J; bases unmatched to any gene: 4. Germline V gives CDR1 SGHDT, CDR2 YYEEEE. The CDR3 length is 14 residues. The CDR3 reads CASSSSGMNYEQYF. As DNA, the CDR3 is TGTGCCAGCAGCTCTAGCGGGATGAACTACGAGCAGTACTTC.

This clone was counted a single time. The gene calls are TRBV2 and TRBJ1-2, with 7 bases lining up with TRBD1. J gave up 7 bases and V 5 bases, and 7 bases lay outside the gene matches. The CDR3 length is 13 residues. Germline V lookup: CDR1 SNHLY, CDR2 FYNNEI. Here the CDR3 reads CASSPRQGGGYTF. CDR3 nucleotide sequence: TGTGCCAGCAGTCCCCGACAGGGAGGTGGCTACACCTTC. Full variable domain (outside the CDR3, taken from reference TRBV2 and TRBJ1-2): EPEVTQTPSHQVTQMGQEVILRCVPISNHLYFYWYRQILGQKVEFLVSFYNNEISEKSEIFDDQFSVERPDGSNFTLKIRSTKLEDSAMYFCASSPRQGGGYTFGSGTRLTVV.

This clone was counted a few times. This chain uses TRBV5-6 with TRBJ2-7; 10 bases map to TRBD1. Unmatched junction bases numbered 6, after V lost 5 bases and J lost 4 bases. This CDR3 spans 14 amino acids. Germline CDR1 is SGHDT and CDR2 is YYEEEE. CDR3 sequence: CASRSTGGGYEQYF. The DNA of the CDR3 is TGTGCCAGCAGATCGACAGGGGGCGGTTACGAGCAGTACTTC.

V gene TRBV18 combines with J gene TRBJ2-7, with 8 nucleotides matching TRBD1. Germline-derived CDR1 and CDR2 are KGHSH and LQKENI. The junction had 8 bases not matched to a gene; V was cut back by 8 bases and J by 2 bases. This CDR3 contains 14 residues. The CDR3 DNA reads TGTGCCAGCCGACTAGGACAGGGCCCCTACGAGCAGTACTTC. Translating gives CASRLGQGPYEQYF.

The chain carries TRBV6-5 and TRBJ2-2; TRBD1 agrees at 7 bases. With V trimmed by 7 bases and J by 4 bases, 9 bases remained unmatched. Germline CDR1 reads MNHEY; CDR2 reads SVGAGI. The CDR3 has 15 amino acids. The CDR3 reads CASKVTGWATGELFF. In DNA, the CDR3 is TGTGCCAGCAAAGTGACAGGGTGGGCCACCGGGGAGCTGTTTTTT.

V and J are TRBV10-3 and TRBJ2-3; D might be TRBD1 (6 bases). This CDR3 has 16 residues. The germline V gene encodes CDR1 ENHRY and CDR2 SYGVKD. V gave up 4 bases and J gave up 6 bases, with 20 bases separating them. The CDR3 nucleotides read TGTGCCATCAGTGGTCACGGGACACCCTCATCCGATACGCAGTATTTT. This gives the protein CAISGHGTPSSDTQYF.

V usage is TRBV7-2 and J usage is TRBJ2-1; D remains ambiguous. The V end lost 5 bases, the J end lost 7 bases, and 12 bases lay between the germline ends. CDR3 size: 13 residues. CDR1 is SGHTA and CDR2 is FQGNSA in the germline V gene. The chain's CDR3 is CASSPPLVNEQFF. The CDR3 coding sequence is TGTGCCAGCAGCCCGCCCCTAGTAAATGAGCAGTTCTTC.